The 20 T cell receptor beta chains given below trace back to one sample, sequenced in a study of blood T cell repertoires in COVID-19. Some clones are missing from TCRdb's copy, which holds only in-frame ones; the method was immunoSEQ multiplex PCR. The data contain tens of thousands of clones, 70% to 85% of them singletons. The specimen sequenced was peripheral blood. Receptors were obtained from a human donor in a cohort sampled during active COVID-19.

The rearrangement links TRBV24-1 to TRBJ2-5; 9 bases align to TRBD2. In germline, CDR1 is KGHDR, CDR2 SFDVKD. The CDR3 spans 15 residues. V gave up 3 bases and J gave up 2 bases; unmatched junction bases: 3. CDR3 coding DNA: TGTGCCACCAGTGATCCTAGCGGGGCACAAGAGACCCAGTACTTC. It is translated as CATSDPSGAQETQYF.

In this sample, this clone turned up once. V and J are TRBV5-4 and TRBJ2-2; 14 bases are a match to TRBD2. Germline loops: CDR1 SGHNT, CDR2 YYREEE (reference sequence). The V and J ends lost 4 bases and 4 bases, in that order; junction bases with no gene match: 3. This CDR3 region has 16 residues. The CDR3, as DNA: TGTGCCAGCAGCGGGACTAGCGGGAGCGGCACCGGGGAGCTGTTTTTT. Protein sequence: CASSGTSGSGTGELFF.

Ten or more counts support this clone. CDR3 loop: CASSFYRGTDTEAFF. The CDR3 bases are TGTGCCAGCAGCTTCTACAGGGGGACGGACACTGAAGCTTTCTTT. This chain joins TRBV7-9 and TRBJ1-1, with TRBD1 matching 8 bases. Germline V gene data show CDR1 as SEHNR and CDR2 as FQNEAQ (reference sequence). This CDR3 region has 15 residues. V shed 3 bases, J shed 3 bases, and the junction held 6 bases outside the gene matches.

The V gene is TRBV7-8, the J gene TRBJ1-3; no definite D call. Germline V CDR1 and CDR2: SGHVS, FQNEAQ. V shed 3 bases and J shed 0 bases, with 6 bases lying between them. CDR3 length: 14 residues. For the CDR3, the DNA is TGTGCCAGCAGCTTGTGGGCCTCTGGAAACACCATATATTTT. Translation: CASSLWASGNTIYF.

V gene TRBV6-5 combines with J gene TRBJ2-1, with a possible D match to TRBD1 (6 bases). The germline V gene has CDR1 MNHEY and CDR2 SVGAGI. The CDR3 loop spans 14 amino acids. Trimming left V 6 bases short and J 4 bases short, with 13 bases between. The CDR3 is CASRLPTGYNEQFF. The CDR3 region has the DNA TGTGCCAGCAGACTTCCAACAGGGTACAATGAGCAGTTCTTC.

The chain uses TRBV6-2 or TRBV6-3 and TRBJ2-2; 13 bases line up with TRBD2. This CDR3 contains 18 residues. Unmatched junction bases numbered 9, after V lost 0 bases and J lost 8 bases. Germline CDR1 MNHEY, CDR2 SVGEGT. DNA of the CDR3: TGTGCCAGCAGTTACTCGCAAACTAGCGGGAGGGCTAATGGGGAGCTGTTTTTT. It translates to CASSYSQTSGRANGELFF.

The V call is TRBV2, the J call TRBJ1-2; 9 bases map to TRBD1. The CDR3 is 15 residues long. V was clipped by 4 bases and J by 3 bases; unmatched bases: 6. Germline V lookup: CDR1 SNHLY, CDR2 FYNNEI. The CDR3 coding sequence is TGTGCCAGCAGTGCACCGGGACAGGGAGACTATGGCTACACCTTC. As protein: CASSAPGQGDYGYTF.

This rearrangement joins TRBV29-1 to TRBJ1-2; 9 bases line up with TRBD1. J lost 8 bases, V lost 7 bases, and 5 bases had no gene match. CDR3 length: 11 amino acids. Germline assignment: CDR1 SQVTM and CDR2 ANQGSEA. The CDR3 is CSALTGGGYTF. CDR3 in DNA: TGCAGCGCTCTGACAGGGGGAGGCTACACCTTC.

This chain links TRBV24-1 with TRBJ2-5, with D perhaps TRBD1 (6 bases). The CDR3 length is 13 residues. Germline loops: CDR1 KGHDR, CDR2 SFDVKD. Trimming took 9 bases from V and 1 from J, leaving 11 bases between them. CDR3 loop: CATARGFQETQYF. The CDR3 nucleotides are TGTGCCACCGCCAGGGGTTTCCAAGAGACCCAGTACTTC.

The chain links TRBV2 to TRBJ2-6; 11 positions agree with TRBD1. Germline lookup yields CDR1 SNHLY and CDR2 FYNNEI. CDR3 size: 15 residues. V gave up 11 bases and J gave up 1 base; unmatched junction bases: 4. CDR3 loop: CAWTGGESGANVLTF. CDR3 DNA: TGTGCCTGGACAGGGGGCGAGTCTGGGGCCAACGTCCTGACTTTC.

The chain recombines TRBV5-4 with TRBJ2-7; D perhaps matches TRBD1 (6 bases). The CDR3 has 15 residues. The germline gives CDR1 SGHNT, CDR2 YYREEE (reference sequence). V lost 0 bases and J 4 bases, leaving 14 bases between the germline ends. CDR3 in amino acids: CASSLGGLARYEQYF. DNA for the CDR3: TGTGCCAGCAGCTTGGGGGGGCTAGCACGGTACGAGCAGTACTTC.

Here the CDR3 reads CASITGQNFSGNTIYF. The CDR3 DNA reads as TGTGCCAGCATAACGGGACAGAATTTCTCTGGAAACACCATATATTTT. V and J are TRBV28 and TRBJ1-3; 7 bases map to TRBD1. The CDR3 contains 16 residues. The J segment lost 0 bases and the V segment lost 7 bases, leaving 9 bases of the junction unmatched. Germline V gene sequence: CDR1 MDHEN, CDR2 SYDVKM.

This clone was counted between two and nine times. The chain recombines TRBV4-3 with TRBJ1-5; 9 positions match TRBD1. The CDR3 is 20 residues long. Germline CDR1 LGHNA, CDR2 YSLEER. J gave up 3 bases and V 0 bases, and 15 bases lay outside the gene matches. CDR3 DNA sequence: TGCGCCAGCAGCCAAGAAGCAGTTATAACTCGGGACAGGGCCAATCAGCCCCAGCATTTT. The encoded protein is CASSQEAVITRDRANQPQHF.

The J gene is TRBJ2-7, the V gene TRBV5-6, with D tentatively TRBD1 (6 bases). V shed 2 bases and J shed 0 bases, with 12 bases lying between them. The CDR3 is 15 amino acids. CDR1 is SGHDT, CDR2 YYEEEE, per germline. CDR3 sequence: CASSLRGGHSYEQYF. In DNA, the CDR3 is TGTGCCAGCAGCTTACGAGGGGGACACTCCTACGAGCAGTACTTC.

The V and J genes are TRBV30 and TRBJ1-1; 7 bases are shared with TRBD1. The CDR3 is made up of 13 amino acids. The germline V gene has CDR1 GTSNPN and CDR2 SVGIG (reference sequence). Trimming removed 0 bases from V and 8 bases from J; junction bases left unmatched: 6. In DNA, the CDR3 is TGTGCCTGGAGTGTACGTTGGGACAGCGAAGCTTTCTTT. Its protein product is CAWSVRWDSEAFF. Using reference TRBV30 and TRBJ1-1 for the parts outside the CDR3, the full variable domain is SQTIHQWPATLVQPVGSPLSLECTVEGTSNPNLYWYRQAAGRGLQLLFYSVGIGQISSEVPQNLSASRPQDRQFILSSKKLLLSDSGFYLCAWSVRWDSEAFFGQGTRLTVV.

The chain recombines TRBV7-2 with TRBJ2-5; the D gene is possibly TRBD2 (5 bases). Between the trimmed V and J ends, which lost 7 bases and 5 bases, there was a span of 14 bases. Germline CDR1 SGHTA, CDR2 FQGNSA. The CDR3 length is 13 residues. This CDR3 is CASIQRVGETQYF. CDR3 nucleotide sequence: TGTGCCAGCATCCAGAGGGTGGGGGAGACCCAGTACTTC. Drawing the rest from reference TRBV7-2 and TRBJ2-5, the complete variable domain is GAGVSQSPSNKVTEKGKDVELRCDPISGHTALYWYRQSLGQGLEFLIYFQGNSAPDKSGLPSDRFSAERTGGSVSTLTIQRTQQEDSAVYLCASIQRVGETQYFGPGTRLLVL.

The genes are TRBV29-1 and TRBJ2-5; possibly TRBD2 for D (6 bases). V lost 5 bases, J lost 2 bases, and 15 bases lay in between. The germline gives CDR1 SQVTM, CDR2 ANQGSEA. The CDR3 has 14 amino acids. This CDR3 is CSVYRAGGQETQYF. The CDR3 DNA reads as TGCAGCGTTTATAGGGCCGGAGGGCAAGAGACCCAGTACTTC. Looking up the rest from reference TRBV29-1 and TRBJ2-5 gives the full variable domain: SAVISQKPSRDICQRGTSLTIQCQVDSQVTMMFWYRQQPGQSLTLIATANQGSEATYESGFVIDKFPISRPNLTFSTLTVSNMSPEDSSIYLCSVYRAGGQETQYFGPGTRLLVL.

The CDR3 bases are TGTGCCAGCAGTTTGGGACAGTCTAATGAAAAACTGTTTTTT. Protein sequence: CASSLGQSNEKLFF. The rearrangement links TRBV28 to TRBJ1-4; 7 nucleotides agree with TRBD1. The CDR3 extends over 14 amino acids. The germline V gene has CDR1 MDHEN and CDR2 SYDVKM. V dropped 3 bases and J dropped 3; count of bases not matched to a gene: 1.

The chain combines TRBV24-1 with TRBJ2-7; 8 bases fit TRBD2. Per the germline V gene, CDR1 is KGHDR and CDR2 is SFDVKD. J was trimmed by 7 bases and V by 5 bases; bases with no gene match: 9. The CDR3 runs 14 residues. CDR3 residues: CATSGSSGSREQYF. For the CDR3, the DNA is TGTGCCACCAGTGGATCCAGCGGGAGTAGGGAGCAGTACTTC.

This chain uses TRBV10-1 with TRBJ2-7; no firm D call. V was pared by 0 bases and J by 7 bases, with 10 bases between. The CDR3 sequence is 13 residues long. Germline CDR1 WNHNN, CDR2 SYGVQD (reference sequence). The CDR3 region is CASSESGSREQYF. The CDR3 DNA is TGCGCCAGCAGTGAGTCAGGTAGCCGGGAGCAGTACTTC.